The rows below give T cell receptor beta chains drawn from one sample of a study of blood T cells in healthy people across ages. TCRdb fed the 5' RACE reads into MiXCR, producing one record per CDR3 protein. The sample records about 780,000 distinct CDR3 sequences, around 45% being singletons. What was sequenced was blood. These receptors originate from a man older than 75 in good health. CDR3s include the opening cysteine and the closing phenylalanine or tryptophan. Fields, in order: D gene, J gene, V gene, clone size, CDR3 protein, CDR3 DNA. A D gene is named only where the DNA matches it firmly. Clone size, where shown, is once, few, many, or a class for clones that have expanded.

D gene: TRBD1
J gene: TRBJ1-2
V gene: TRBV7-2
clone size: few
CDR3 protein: CASSKGGTGKYSYGYTF
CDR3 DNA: TGTGCCAGCAGCAAAGGCGGGACAGGGAAATACAGCTATGGCTACACCTTC

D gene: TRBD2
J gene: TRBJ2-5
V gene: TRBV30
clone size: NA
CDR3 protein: CAWRGTSALQETQCF
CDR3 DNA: TGTGCCTGGAGAGGTACTAGCGCTTTACAAGAGACCCAGTGCTTC

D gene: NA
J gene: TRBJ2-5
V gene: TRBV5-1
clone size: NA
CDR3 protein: CASSPDPDRNNEQYF
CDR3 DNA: TGCGCCAGCAGCCCCGACCCGGACAGAAACAATGAGCAGTACTTC

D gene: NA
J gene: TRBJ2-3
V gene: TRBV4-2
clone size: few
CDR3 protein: CASSQDPAGADTQYF
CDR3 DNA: TGTGCCAGCAGCCAAGATCCAGCAGGCGCAGATACGCAGTATTTT

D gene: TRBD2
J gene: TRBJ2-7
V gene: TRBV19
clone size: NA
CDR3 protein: CASSSLAGMRNEQYF
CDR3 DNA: TGTGCCAGTAGTAGTTTAGCGGGAATGAGAAACGAGCAGTACTTC

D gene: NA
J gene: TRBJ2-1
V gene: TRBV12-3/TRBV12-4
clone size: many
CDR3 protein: CASSLGRHNEQFF
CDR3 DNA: TGTGCCAGCAGTTTAGGACGGCACAATGAGCAGTTCTTC

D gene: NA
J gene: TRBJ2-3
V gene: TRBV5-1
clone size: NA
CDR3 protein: CASSPAYSSTDAQYF
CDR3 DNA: TGCGCCAGCAGCCCCGCGTACAGCAGCACAGATGCGCAGTATTTT

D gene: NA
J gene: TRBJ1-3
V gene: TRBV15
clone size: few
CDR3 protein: CATSRDYGRSGNTIYF
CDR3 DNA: TGTGCCACCAGCAGAGATTATGGGAGATCTGGAAACACCATATATTTT

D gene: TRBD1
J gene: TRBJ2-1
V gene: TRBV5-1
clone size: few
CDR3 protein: CASSLWTGGGYEQFF
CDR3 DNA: TGCGCCAGCAGCCTCTGGACAGGGGGCGGCTATGAGCAGTTCTTC

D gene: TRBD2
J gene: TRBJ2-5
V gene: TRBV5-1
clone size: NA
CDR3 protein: CASTPVGGEETQYF
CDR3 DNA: TGCGCCAGCACCCCGGTTGGGGGGGAAGAGACCCAGTACTTC

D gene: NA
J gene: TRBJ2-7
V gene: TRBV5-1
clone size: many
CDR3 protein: CASSLAQQYEQYF
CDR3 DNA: TGCGCCAGCAGCTTGGCACAGCAATACGAGCAGTACTTC

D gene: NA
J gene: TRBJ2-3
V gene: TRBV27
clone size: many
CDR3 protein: CASSSYTGSTDTQYF
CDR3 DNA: TGTGCCAGCAGTTCCTATACAGGGAGCACAGATACGCAGTATTTT

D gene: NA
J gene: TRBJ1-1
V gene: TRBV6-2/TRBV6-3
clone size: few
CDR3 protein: CASIRNPNTEAFF
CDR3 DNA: TGTGCCAGCATTCGGAACCCGAACACTGAAGCTTTCTTT

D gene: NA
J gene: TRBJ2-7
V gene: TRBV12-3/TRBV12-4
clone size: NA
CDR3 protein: CASSNAGRYEQYF
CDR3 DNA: TGTGCCAGCAGCAATGCGGGGAGGTACGAGCAGTACTTC

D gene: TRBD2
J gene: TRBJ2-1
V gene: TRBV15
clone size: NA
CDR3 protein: CAASTIAGLTDNEQFF
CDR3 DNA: TGTGCCGCCAGCACAATAGCGGGGCTAACTGACAATGAGCAGTTCTTC

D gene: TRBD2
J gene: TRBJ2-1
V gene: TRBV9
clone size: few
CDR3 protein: CASSPGIWGEGQFF
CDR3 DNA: TGTGCCAGCAGCCCCGGTATCTGGGGGGAGGGGCAGTTCTTC

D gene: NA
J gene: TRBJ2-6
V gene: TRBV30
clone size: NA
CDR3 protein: CAGTQGFSSGANVLTF
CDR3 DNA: TGTGCCGGAACTCAGGGGTTTAGCTCTGGGGCCAACGTCCTGACTTTC

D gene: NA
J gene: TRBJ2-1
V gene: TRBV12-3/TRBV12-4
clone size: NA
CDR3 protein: CASSFSVPGGNEQFF
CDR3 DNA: TGTGCCAGCAGTTTTTCGGTCCCTGGGGGCAATGAGCAGTTCTTC

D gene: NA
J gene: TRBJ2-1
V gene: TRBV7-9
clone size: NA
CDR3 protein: CASSLAGSGTNEQFF
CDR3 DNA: TGTGCCAGCAGCTTGGCCGGGTCAGGGACAAATGAGCAGTTCTTC

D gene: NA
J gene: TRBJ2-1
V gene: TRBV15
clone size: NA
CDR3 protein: CATSRDSTLDNEQFF
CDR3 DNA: TGTGCCACCAGCAGAGATTCGACCCTTGACAATGAGCAGTTCTTC

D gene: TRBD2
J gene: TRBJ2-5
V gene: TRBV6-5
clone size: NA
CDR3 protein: CASSTRLAGGMNEQYF
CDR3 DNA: TGTGCCAGCAGTACCCGACTAGCGGGAGGTATGAATGAGCAGTACTTC

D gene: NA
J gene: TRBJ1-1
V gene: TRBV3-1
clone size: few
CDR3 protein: CASSQVAGLNTEAFF
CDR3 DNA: TGTGCCAGCAGCCAAGTTGCGGGATTGAACACTGAAGCTTTCTTT

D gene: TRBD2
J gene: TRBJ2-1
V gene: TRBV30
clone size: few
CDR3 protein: CAWKLLPGGPDEQFF
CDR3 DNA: TGTGCCTGGAAGCTTCTACCGGGAGGGCCTGATGAGCAGTTCTTC

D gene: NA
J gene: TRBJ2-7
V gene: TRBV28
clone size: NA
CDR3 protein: CASSDRQVYEQYF
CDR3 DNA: TGTGCCAGCAGCGACAGACAGGTTTACGAGCAGTACTTC

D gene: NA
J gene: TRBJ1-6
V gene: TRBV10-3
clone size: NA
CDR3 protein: CAIQRGYDSPLHF
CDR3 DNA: TGTGCCATCCAGCGGGGTTATGATTCACCCCTCCACTTT

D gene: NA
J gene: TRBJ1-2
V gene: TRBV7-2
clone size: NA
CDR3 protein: CASSPRGGSSQYGYTF
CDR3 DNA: TGTGCCAGCAGCCCCCGTGGGGGCTCATCCCAATATGGCTACACCTTC

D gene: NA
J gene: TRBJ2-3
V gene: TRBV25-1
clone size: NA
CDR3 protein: CASSDVRGPTDTQYF
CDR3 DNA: TGTGCCAGCAGTGACGTTCGGGGGCCCACAGATACGCAGTATTTT